This T cell receptor (beta chain) was recovered during a study of shared clonotypes between healthy human individuals. The sample holds many counts of this clone. Its matching antigen is unknown. This sample also contains other DNA sequences that code for the same CDR3. Division of CD4+ cells produced a CD45RA+ naive subset and a CD45RA-negative memory subset. V dropped 5 bases and J dropped 1; count of bases not matched to a gene: 5. The CDR3 covers 15 residues. The germline V gene encodes CDR1 SNHLY and CDR2 FYNNEI. Study results and caveats: Some naive CD4 clonotypes, 4% to 6%, turned up in common across four donors. Enrolling few donors narrowed the genetic and exposure-history diversity that was represented. Naive subsets usually exceeded memory subsets in estimated richness.

Sequencing was performed with immunoSEQ multiplex PCR; in TCRdb, only in-frame clones are kept and a portion is missing. The data contain approximately 980,000 clones, less than 85% of them seen just once; the ten biggest clones take up nearly 1.5%. The receptor was derived from a man aged 18 to 30 in good health. The chain has TRBV2 and TRBJ2-3; 8 bases match TRBD1. The source material was memory CD4+ T cells sorted from blood. The subset denotes: CD45RA-negative fraction. CDR3 in amino acids: CASSSGQGGTDTQYF. The CDR3 DNA sequence: TGTGCCAGCAGTTCTGGACAGGGTGGCACAGATACGCAGTATTTT. The entire variable domain, with the rest obtained from reference TRBV2 and TRBJ2-3, is as follows: EPEVTQTPSHQVTQMGQEVILRCVPISNHLYFYWYRQILGQKVEFLVSFYNNEISEKSEIFDDQFSVERPDGSNFTLKIRSTKLEDSAMYFCASSSGQGGTDTQYFGPGTRLTVL.